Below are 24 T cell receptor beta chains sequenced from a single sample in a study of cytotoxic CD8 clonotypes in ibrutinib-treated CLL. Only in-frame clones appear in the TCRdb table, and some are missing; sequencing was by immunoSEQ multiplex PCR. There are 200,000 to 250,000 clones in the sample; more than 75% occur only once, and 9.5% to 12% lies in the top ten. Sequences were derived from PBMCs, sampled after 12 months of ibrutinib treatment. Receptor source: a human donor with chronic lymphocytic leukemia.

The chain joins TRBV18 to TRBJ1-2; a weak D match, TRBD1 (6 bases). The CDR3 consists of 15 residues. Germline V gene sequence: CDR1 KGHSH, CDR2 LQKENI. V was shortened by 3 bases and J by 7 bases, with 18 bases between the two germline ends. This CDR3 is CASSPVAGDVGGYTF. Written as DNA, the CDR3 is TGTGCCAGCTCACCGGTAGCAGGGGACGTTGGTGGCTACACCTTC.

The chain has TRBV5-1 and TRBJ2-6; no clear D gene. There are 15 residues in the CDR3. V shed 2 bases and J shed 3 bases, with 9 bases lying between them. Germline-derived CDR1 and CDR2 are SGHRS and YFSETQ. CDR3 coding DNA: TGCGCCAGCAGCTTCGGTGGGGATGGGGCCAACGTCCTGACTTTC. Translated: CASSFGGDGANVLTF.

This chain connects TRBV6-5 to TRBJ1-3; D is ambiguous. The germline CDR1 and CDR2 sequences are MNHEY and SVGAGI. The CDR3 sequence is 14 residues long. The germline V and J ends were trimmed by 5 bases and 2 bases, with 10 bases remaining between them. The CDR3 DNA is TGTGCCAGCAGTGCCGCCGGGACTGGAAACACCATATATTTT. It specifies CASSAAGTGNTIYF.

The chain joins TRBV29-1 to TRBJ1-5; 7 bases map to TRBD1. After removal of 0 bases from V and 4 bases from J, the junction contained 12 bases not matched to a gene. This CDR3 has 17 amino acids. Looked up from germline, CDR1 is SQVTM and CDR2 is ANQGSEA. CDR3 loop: CSVEDPGPGQRNQPQHF. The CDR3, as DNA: TGCAGCGTTGAAGACCCCGGACCGGGACAGAGGAATCAGCCCCAGCATTTT.

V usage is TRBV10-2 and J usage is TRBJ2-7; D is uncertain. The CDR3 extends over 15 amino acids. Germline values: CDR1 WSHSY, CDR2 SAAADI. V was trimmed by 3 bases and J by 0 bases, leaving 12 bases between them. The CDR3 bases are TGCGCCAGCAGTGAATCTACAGAACTCTCCTACGAGCAGTACTTC. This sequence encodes CASSESTELSYEQYF.

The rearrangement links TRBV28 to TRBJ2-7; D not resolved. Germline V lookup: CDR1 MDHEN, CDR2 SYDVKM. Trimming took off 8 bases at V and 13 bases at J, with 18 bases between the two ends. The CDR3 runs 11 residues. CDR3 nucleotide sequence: TGTGCCAGCGGCTCCCTCGGGTCGACCTACTTC. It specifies CASGSLGSTYF.

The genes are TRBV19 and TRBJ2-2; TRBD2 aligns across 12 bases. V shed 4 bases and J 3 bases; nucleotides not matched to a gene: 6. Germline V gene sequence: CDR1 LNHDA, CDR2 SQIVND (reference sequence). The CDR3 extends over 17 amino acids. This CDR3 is CASSNGLAGRYTGELFF. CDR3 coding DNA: TGTGCCAGTAGTAACGGACTAGCGGGGAGGTACACCGGGGAGCTGTTTTTT.

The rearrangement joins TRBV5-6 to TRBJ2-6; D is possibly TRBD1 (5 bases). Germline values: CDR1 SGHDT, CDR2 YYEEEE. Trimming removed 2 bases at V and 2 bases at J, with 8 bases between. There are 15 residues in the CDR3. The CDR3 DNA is TGTGCCAGCAGCTTTAGGACACCTGGGGCCAACGTCCTGACTTTC. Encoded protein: CASSFRTPGANVLTF.

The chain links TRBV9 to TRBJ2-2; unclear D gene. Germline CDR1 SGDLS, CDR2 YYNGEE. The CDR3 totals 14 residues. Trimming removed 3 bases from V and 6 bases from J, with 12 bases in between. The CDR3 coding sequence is TGTGCCAGCAGCGGGACCGTTAGGGCCGGGGAGCTGTTTTTT. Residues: CASSGTVRAGELFF.

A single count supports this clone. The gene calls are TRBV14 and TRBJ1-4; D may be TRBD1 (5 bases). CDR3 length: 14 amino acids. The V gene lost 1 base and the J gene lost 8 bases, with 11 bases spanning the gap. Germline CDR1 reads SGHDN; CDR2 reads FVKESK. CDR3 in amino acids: CASSQARGREKLFF. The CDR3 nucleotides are TGTGCCAGCAGCCAAGCAAGGGGTAGGGAAAAACTGTTTTTT.

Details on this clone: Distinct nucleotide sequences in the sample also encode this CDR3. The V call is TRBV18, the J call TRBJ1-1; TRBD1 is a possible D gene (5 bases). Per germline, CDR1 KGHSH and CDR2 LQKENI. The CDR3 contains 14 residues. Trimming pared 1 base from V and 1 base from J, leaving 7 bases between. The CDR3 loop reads CASSPRRGNTEAFF. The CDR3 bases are TGTGCCAGCTCACCACGTAGGGGGAACACTGAAGCTTTCTTT.

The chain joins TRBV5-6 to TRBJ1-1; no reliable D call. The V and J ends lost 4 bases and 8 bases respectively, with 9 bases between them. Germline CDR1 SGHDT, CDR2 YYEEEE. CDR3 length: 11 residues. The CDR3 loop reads CASSLAREAFF. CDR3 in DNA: TGTGCCAGCAGCCTTGCGAGGGAAGCTTTCTTT.

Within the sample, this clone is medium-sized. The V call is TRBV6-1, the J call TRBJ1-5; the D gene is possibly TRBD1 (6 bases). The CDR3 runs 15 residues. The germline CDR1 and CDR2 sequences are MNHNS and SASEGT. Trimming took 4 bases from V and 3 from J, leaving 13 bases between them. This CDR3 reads CASSGRQAHNQPQHF. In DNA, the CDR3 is TGTGCCAGCAGTGGTCGACAGGCACACAATCAGCCCCAGCATTTT.

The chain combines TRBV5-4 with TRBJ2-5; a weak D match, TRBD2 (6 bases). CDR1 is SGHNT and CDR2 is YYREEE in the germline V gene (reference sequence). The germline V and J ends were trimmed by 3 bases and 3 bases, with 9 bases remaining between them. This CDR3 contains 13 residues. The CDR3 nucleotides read TGTGCCAGCAGCTCCGGGACTGAAGAGACCCAGTACTTC. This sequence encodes CASSSGTEETQYF.

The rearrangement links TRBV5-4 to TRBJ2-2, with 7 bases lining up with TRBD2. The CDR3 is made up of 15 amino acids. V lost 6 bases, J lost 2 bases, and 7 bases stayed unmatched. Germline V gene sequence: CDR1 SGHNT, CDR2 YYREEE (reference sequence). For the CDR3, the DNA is TGTGCCAGCACCTTAGGGACTACTAACACCGGGGAGCTGTTTTTT. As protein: CASTLGTTNTGELFF.

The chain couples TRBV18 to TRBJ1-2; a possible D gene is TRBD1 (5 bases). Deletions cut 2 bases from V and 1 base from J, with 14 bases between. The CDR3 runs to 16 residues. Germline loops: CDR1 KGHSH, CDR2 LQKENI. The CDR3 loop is CASSPGWGGVNYGYTF. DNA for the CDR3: TGTGCCAGCTCACCAGGGTGGGGCGGAGTTAACTATGGCTACACCTTC.

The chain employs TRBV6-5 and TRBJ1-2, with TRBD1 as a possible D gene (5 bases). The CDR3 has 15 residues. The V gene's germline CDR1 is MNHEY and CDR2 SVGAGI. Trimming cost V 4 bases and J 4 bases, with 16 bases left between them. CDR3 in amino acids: CASSSGTGGSYGYTF. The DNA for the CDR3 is TGTGCCAGCAGTTCGGGGACGGGGGGGAGCTATGGCTACACCTTC.

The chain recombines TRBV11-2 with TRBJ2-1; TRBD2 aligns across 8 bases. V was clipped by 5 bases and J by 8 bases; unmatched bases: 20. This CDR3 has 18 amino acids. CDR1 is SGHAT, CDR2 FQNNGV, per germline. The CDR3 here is CASSPGGGGRWILDEQFF. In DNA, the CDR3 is TGTGCCAGCAGCCCCGGCGGCGGGGGGCGGTGGATTTTGGATGAGCAGTTCTTC. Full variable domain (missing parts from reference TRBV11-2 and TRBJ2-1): EAGVAQSPRYKIIEKRQSVAFWCNPISGHATLYWYQQILGQGPKLLIQFQNNGVVDDSQLPKDRFSAERLKGVDSTLKIQPAKLEDSAVYLCASSPGGGGRWILDEQFFGPGTRLTVL.

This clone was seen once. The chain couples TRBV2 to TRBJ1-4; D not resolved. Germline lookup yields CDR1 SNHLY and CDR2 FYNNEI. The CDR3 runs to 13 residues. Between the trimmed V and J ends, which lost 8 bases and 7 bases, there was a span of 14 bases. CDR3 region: CASHDFGPEKLFF. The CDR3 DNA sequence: TGTGCCAGCCACGATTTCGGGCCTGAAAAACTGTTTTTT.

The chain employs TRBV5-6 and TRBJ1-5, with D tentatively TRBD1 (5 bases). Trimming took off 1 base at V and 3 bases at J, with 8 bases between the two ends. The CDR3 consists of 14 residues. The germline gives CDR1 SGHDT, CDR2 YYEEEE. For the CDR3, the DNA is TGTGCCAGCAGCTTGAGGGGCCCCAATCAGCCCCAGCATTTT. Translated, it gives CASSLRGPNQPQHF.

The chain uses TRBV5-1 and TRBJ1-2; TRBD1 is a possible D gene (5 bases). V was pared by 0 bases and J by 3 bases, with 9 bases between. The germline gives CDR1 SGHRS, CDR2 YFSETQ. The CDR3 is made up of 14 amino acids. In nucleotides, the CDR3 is TGCGCCAGCAGCTTGGGGCAGGGCCACTATGGCTACACCTTC. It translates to CASSLGQGHYGYTF.

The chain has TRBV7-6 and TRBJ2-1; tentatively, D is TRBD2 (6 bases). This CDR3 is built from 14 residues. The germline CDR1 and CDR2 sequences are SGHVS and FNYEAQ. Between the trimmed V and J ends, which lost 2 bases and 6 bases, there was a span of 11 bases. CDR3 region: CASSLSRGGNEQFF. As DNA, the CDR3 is TGTGCCAGCAGCTTATCGCGGGGCGGCAATGAGCAGTTCTTC.

CDR3 sequence: CASRLREREYF. DNA of the CDR3: TGTGCCAGCCGGTTGAGGGAGAGGGAGTACTTC. The V gene is TRBV2, the J gene TRBJ2-7; a weak D match, TRBD2 (5 bases). V was pared by 8 bases and J by 11 bases, with 16 bases between. CDR1 is SNHLY, CDR2 FYNNEI, per germline. CDR3 length: 11 amino acids.

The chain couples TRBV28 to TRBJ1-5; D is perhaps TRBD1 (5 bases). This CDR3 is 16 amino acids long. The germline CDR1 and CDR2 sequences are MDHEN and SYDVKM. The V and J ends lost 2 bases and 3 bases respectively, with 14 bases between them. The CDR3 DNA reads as TGTGCCAGCAGTTTAGCAGGGCAGTCCTACAATCAGCCCCAGCATTTT. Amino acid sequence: CASSLAGQSYNQPQHF.